This entry concerns a single T cell receptor beta chain. These data are taken from a study of shared clonotypes between healthy human individuals. Genomic DNA of every subset was divided equally among multiple immunoSEQ plates. Assay: immunoSEQ multiplex PCR; the TCRdb copy retains only in-frame clones and omits some. There are roughly 490,000 clones in the sample; about three quarters occur only once, and 10% to 15% lies in the top ten. Germline CDR1 reads SGHTA; CDR2 reads FQGNSA. The CDR3 consists of 13 residues. V dropped 8 bases and J dropped 3 bases, with 12 bases sitting between them. Sequencing was done on a sample of PBMCs. This TCR derives from a woman aged 40 to 49 in good health. Some clones in this sample may be carry-over from other donors' samples. The rearrangement links TRBV7-2 to TRBJ2-3; D is ambiguous. CDR3 DNA: TGTGCCAGCGGACCCAGGATAACAGATACGCAGTATTTT. Protein sequence: CASGPRITDTQYF.